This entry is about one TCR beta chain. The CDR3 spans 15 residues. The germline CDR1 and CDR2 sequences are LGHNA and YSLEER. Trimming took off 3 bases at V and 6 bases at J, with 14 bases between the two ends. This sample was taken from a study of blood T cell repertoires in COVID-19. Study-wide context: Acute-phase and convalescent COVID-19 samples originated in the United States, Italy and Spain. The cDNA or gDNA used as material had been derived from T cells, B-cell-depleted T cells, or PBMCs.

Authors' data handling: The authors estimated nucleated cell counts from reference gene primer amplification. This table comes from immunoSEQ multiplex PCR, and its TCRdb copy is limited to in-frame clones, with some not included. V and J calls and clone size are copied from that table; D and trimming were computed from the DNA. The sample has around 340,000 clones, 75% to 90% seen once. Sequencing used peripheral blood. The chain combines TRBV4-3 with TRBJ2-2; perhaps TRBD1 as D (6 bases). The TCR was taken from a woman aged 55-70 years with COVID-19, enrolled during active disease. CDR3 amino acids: CASSQGDTYPGELFF. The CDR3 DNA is TGCGCCAGCAGCCAGGGGGACACTTACCCCGGGGAGCTGTTTTTT.